This entry describes one T cell receptor (beta chain). This entry is derived from a study of blood T cell repertoires in COVID-19. The overall study: Acute and convalescent COVID-19 samples came from the United States, Italy and Spain. T cells, B-cell-depleted T cells, or PBMCs supplied cDNA or gDNA.

The CDR3 length is 16 residues. The V and J ends lost 5 bases and 7 bases, in that order; junction bases with no gene match: 9. Germline CDR1 and CDR2: SEHNR and FQNEAQ (reference sequence). Per the authors' pipeline: Estimation of nucleated cell counts was performed using reference gene primer amplification. Data came from immunoSEQ multiplex PCR; TCRdb stores just in-frame clones and leaves some out. V and J calls plus clone size are reproduced from that table; the DNA served to infer D and trimming. The table includes about 250,000 clones, 88% detected once. Sequencing was done on a sample of peripheral blood. The V call is TRBV7-9, the J call TRBJ2-1, with 12 bases lining up with TRBD2. The clonotype originates from a man older than 75 with acute or convalescent COVID-19. CDR3 sequence: CASSPRLAGVGNEQFF. For the CDR3, the DNA is TGTGCCAGCAGCCCCCGACTAGCGGGAGTGGGGAATGAGCAGTTCTTC.